A single sample is the source of the 2 T cell receptor beta chains below, sequenced in a study of T cell clones after liver transplantation. Repertoires were generated with immunoSEQ multiplex PCR, while TCRdb's copy carries only in-frame clones and drops some. The table lists about 75,000 clones, around four fifths of them singletons, with 2.1% in the top ten. Sequencing was performed on CD4+ T cells from blood, taken less than 50 months after liver transplant. The receptors stem from a human patient who received a liver transplant. These T cells may partly come from the graft donor.

There are a few counts of this clone. The chain joins TRBV7-2 to TRBJ2-7; no firm D call. CDR1 is SGHTA and CDR2 is FQGNSA in the germline V gene. The length of the CDR3 is 12 residues. Trimming took off 3 bases at V and 0 bases at J, with 3 bases between the two ends. In DNA, the CDR3 is TGTGCCAGCAGCTTTAGCTCCTACGAGCAGTACTTC. It encodes CASSFSSYEQYF.

The chain recombines TRBV18 with TRBJ2-5; D is ambiguous. Germline lookup yields CDR1 KGHSH and CDR2 LQKENI. V was trimmed by 0 bases and J by 2 bases, leaving 7 bases between them. CDR3 size: 14 residues. CDR3 bases: TGTGCCAGCTCACCACCGTCGGGTCAAGAGACCCAGTACTTC. This codes for CASSPPSGQETQYF. The variable domain in full, completed from reference TRBV18 and TRBJ2-5, reads NAGVMQNPRHLVRRRGQEARLRCSPMKGHSHVYWYRQLPEEGLKFMVYLQKENIIDESGMPKERFSAEFPKEGPSILRIQQVVRGDSAAYFCASSPPSGQETQYFGPGTRLLVL.